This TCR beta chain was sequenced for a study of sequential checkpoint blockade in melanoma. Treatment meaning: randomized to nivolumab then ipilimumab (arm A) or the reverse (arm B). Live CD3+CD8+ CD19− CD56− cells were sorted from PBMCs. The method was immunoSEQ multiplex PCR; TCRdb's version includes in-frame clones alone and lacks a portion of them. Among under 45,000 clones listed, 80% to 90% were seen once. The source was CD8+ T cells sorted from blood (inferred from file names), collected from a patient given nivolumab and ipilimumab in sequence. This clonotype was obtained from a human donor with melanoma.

The CDR3 loop reads CASSELRGAGELFF. CDR3 DNA: TGTGCCAGCAGTGAATTGCGGGGGGCGGGGGAGCTGTTTTTT. The chain combines TRBV6-1 with TRBJ2-2, with 8 bases lining up with TRBD2. The CDR3 length is 14 residues. Germline V lookup: CDR1 MNHNS, CDR2 SASEGT. With V trimmed by 2 bases and J by 8 bases, 4 bases remained unmatched.